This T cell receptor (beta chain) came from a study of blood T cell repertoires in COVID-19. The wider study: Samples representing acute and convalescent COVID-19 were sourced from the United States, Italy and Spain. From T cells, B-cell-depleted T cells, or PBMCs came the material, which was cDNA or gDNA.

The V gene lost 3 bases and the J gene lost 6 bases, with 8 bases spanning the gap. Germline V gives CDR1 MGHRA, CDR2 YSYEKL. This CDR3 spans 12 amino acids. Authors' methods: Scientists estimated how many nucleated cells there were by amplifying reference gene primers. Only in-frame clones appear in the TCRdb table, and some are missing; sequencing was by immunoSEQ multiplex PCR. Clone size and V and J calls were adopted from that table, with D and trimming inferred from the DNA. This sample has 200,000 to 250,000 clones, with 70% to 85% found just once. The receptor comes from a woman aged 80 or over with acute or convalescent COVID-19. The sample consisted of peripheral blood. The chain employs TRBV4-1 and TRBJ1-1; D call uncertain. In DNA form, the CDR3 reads TGCGCCAGCAGCCAGGCTTGGCCTGAAGCTTTCTTT. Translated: CASSQAWPEAFF.